The 20 T cell receptor beta chains listed next were all sequenced from one sample in a study of blood T cell repertoires in COVID-19. Profiling relied on immunoSEQ multiplex PCR, and the TCRdb table lists in-frame clones only, not all of them. Counted here are approximately 53,000 clones, 80% to 90% occurring once; the ten biggest clones make up about 2%. The sample was peripheral blood. These receptors originate from a human donor in a cohort sampled during active COVID-19.

The rearrangement links TRBV28 to TRBJ2-7; 7 bases are shared with TRBD1. Trimming at V came to 6 bases and at J to 2 bases, leaving 7 bases not matched to a gene. The CDR3 totals 14 residues. Germline V CDR1 and CDR2: MDHEN, SYDVKM. CDR3 amino acids: CASRRQGWTYEQYF. In DNA form, the CDR3 reads TGTGCCAGCAGGAGACAGGGCTGGACCTACGAGCAGTACTTC.

V is TRBV29-1 and J is TRBJ1-1; 7 nucleotides match TRBD1. The CDR3 length is 13 residues. Germline values: CDR1 SQVTM, CDR2 ANQGSEA. Trimming cost V 4 bases and J 1 base; bases outside gene matches: 3. The DNA for the CDR3 is TGCAGCGTTGTTCGACAGGGGAACACTGAAGCTTTCTTT. Encoded protein: CSVVRQGNTEAFF. Using reference TRBV29-1 and TRBJ1-1 for the parts outside the CDR3, the full variable domain is SAVISQKPSRDICQRGTSLTIQCQVDSQVTMMFWYRQQPGQSLTLIATANQGSEATYESGFVIDKFPISRPNLTFSTLTVSNMSPEDSSIYLCSVVRQGNTEAFFGQGTRLTVV.

This chain joins TRBV9 and TRBJ2-1; TRBD2 agrees at 9 bases. CDR3 size: 16 residues. J lost 9 bases, V lost 4 bases, and 14 bases had no gene match. Germline lookup yields CDR1 SGDLS and CDR2 YYNGEE. The CDR3 DNA sequence: TGTGCCAGCAGCCCGCCGGGACTAGCCTTAAAAGCTGAGCAGTTCTTC. It specifies CASSPPGLALKAEQFF.

This rearrangement joins TRBV7-2 to TRBJ2-2; the D is unclear. Looked up from germline, CDR1 is SGHTA and CDR2 is FQGNSA. V dropped 5 bases and J dropped 0 bases, with 4 bases sitting between them. The CDR3 sequence is 13 residues long. The CDR3: CASSLSNTGELFF. The CDR3 bases are TGTGCCAGCAGCCTTTCGAACACCGGGGAGCTGTTTTTT. The full variable domain, with the rest looked up from reference TRBV7-2 and TRBJ2-2, is GAGVSQSPSNKVTEKGKDVELRCDPISGHTALYWYRQSLGQGLEFLIYFQGNSAPDKSGLPSDRFSAERTGGSVSTLTIQRTQQEDSAVYLCASSLSNTGELFFGEGSRLTVL.

As concerns this clone: In this CDR3 the conserved last residue, phenylalanine or tryptophan, is missing, so a read error is likely. No DNA is shown, since the ends of the CDR3 on it are uncertain; the CDR3 is the one TCRdb lists. The V gene is TRBV4-1, the J gene TRBJ2-3; the D call in the table, TRBD1, was not verified against the DNA. The germline CDR1 and CDR2 sequences are MGHRA and YSYEKL. Termini included, the CDR3 measures 14 amino acids. CDR3: CASSQVISGQVVFV.

This sequence joins TRBV7-2 and TRBJ2-1; TRBD2 aligns across 9 bases. CDR1 and CDR2 (germline): SGHTA, FQGNSA. The CDR3 loop spans 17 amino acids. Trimming at V came to 5 bases and at J to 0 bases, leaving 8 bases not matched to a gene. CDR3 in amino acids: CASSLNGGGASYNEQFF. The CDR3 nucleotides read TGTGCCAGCAGCCTAAACGGCGGGGGGGCCTCCTACAATGAGCAGTTCTTC.

The V call is TRBV2, the J call TRBJ1-1; 10 nucleotides match TRBD1. Trimming removed 5 bases from V and 1 base from J; junction bases left unmatched: 7. CDR1 and CDR2 from the germline V gene are SNHLY and FYNNEI. The CDR3 is made up of 16 amino acids. The CDR3 loop is CASSKRQGASNTEAFF. CDR3 bases: TGTGCCAGCAGTAAGCGACAGGGGGCGTCGAACACTGAAGCTTTCTTT. Full variable domain (outside the CDR3, taken from reference TRBV2 and TRBJ1-1): EPEVTQTPSHQVTQMGQEVILRCVPISNHLYFYWYRQILGQKVEFLVSFYNNEISEKSEIFDDQFSVERPDGSNFTLKIRSTKLEDSAMYFCASSKRQGASNTEAFFGQGTRLTVV.

The chain links TRBV5-4 to TRBJ1-1; TRBD1 matches 8 bases. The CDR3 runs 16 residues. J lost 11 bases, V lost 3 bases, and 18 bases had no gene match. CDR1 is SGHNT and CDR2 is YYREEE in the germline V gene (reference sequence). CDR3 region: CASSSSFGQGPEWAFF. The CDR3 DNA reads TGTGCCAGCAGCTCGAGCTTTGGACAGGGTCCAGAATGGGCTTTCTTT. The full variable domain, with the rest looked up from reference TRBV5-4 and TRBJ1-1, is ETGVTQSPTHLIKTRGQQVTLRCSSQSGHNTVSWYQQALGQGPQFIFQYYREEENGRGNFPPRFSGLQFPNYSSELNVNALELDDSALYLCASSSSFGQGPEWAFFGQGTRLTVV.

The gene calls are TRBV2 and TRBJ2-3; 12 nucleotides line up with TRBD1. This CDR3 is built from 15 residues. V was pared by 6 bases and J by 4 bases, with 5 bases of the junction left unmatched. Germline CDR1 is SNHLY and CDR2 is FYNNEI. This CDR3 reads CASSLGTGGADTQYF. CDR3 coding DNA: TGTGCCAGCAGCCTAGGGACAGGGGGCGCAGATACGCAGTATTTT.

This chain joins TRBV7-2 and TRBJ2-2; D is possibly TRBD2 (5 bases). Germline CDR1 and CDR2: SGHTA and FQGNSA. V shed 5 bases and J shed 3 bases, with 13 bases lying between them. The CDR3 is made up of 15 amino acids. The CDR3 nucleotides are TGTGCCAGCAGCCCGATTCCGGGGTACACCGGGGAGCTGTTTTTT. Translation gives CASSPIPGYTGELFF.

A few counts support this clone. The rearrangement uses TRBV4-3 and TRBJ2-1; TRBD2 agrees at 10 bases. Germline CDR1 reads LGHNA; CDR2 reads YSLEER. This CDR3 is built from 18 residues. The J segment lost 7 bases and the V segment lost 0 bases, leaving 12 bases of the junction unmatched. CDR3 coding DNA: TGCGCCAGCAGCCAAGATCTTCTTCTAGCGGGGGCCAAGAATGAGCAGTTCTTC. It translates to CASSQDLLLAGAKNEQFF.

The CDR3 nucleotides read TGCGCCAGCAGCTTGGAGGGTAGGGGTAGGCAAGAGACCCAGTACTTC. It encodes CASSLEGRGRQETQYF. The rearrangement joins TRBV5-1 to TRBJ2-5; TRBD1 is a possible D gene (5 bases). Germline V gene sequence: CDR1 SGHRS, CDR2 YFSETQ. This CDR3 comprises 16 residues. Between the trimmed V and J ends, which lost 0 bases and 2 bases, there was a span of 14 bases.

This chain joins TRBV23-1 and TRBJ1-1, with 11 bases aligning to TRBD1. TRBV23-1 is reported as an ORF; its role is uncertain. V was clipped by 5 bases and J by 0 bases; unmatched bases: 11. This CDR3 contains 18 residues. The CDR3 is CASSFRDRGLNMNTEAFF. The CDR3 DNA reads as TGCGCCAGCAGTTTCCGGGACAGGGGGTTGAACATGAACACTGAAGCTTTCTTT.

The chain uses TRBV4-3 and TRBJ2-3; 14 bases agree with TRBD2. CDR3 length: 16 residues. CDR1 and CDR2 from the germline V gene are LGHNA and YSLEER. V lost 1 base, J lost 5 bases, and 2 bases stayed unmatched. CDR3 bases: TGCGCCAGCAGCCAAGGACTAGCGGGGGGGAGAGATACGCAGTATTTT. This translates into CASSQGLAGGRDTQYF.

The chain recombines TRBV4-2 with TRBJ2-7; 14 bases match TRBD2. CDR3 length equals 23 residues. V lost 4 bases to trimming and J lost 0 bases; unmatched junction nucleotides: 23. Germline lookup yields CDR1 LGHNA and CDR2 YNFKEQ. The CDR3 DNA sequence: TGTGCCAGCAGCCCAATCGGGACAGACACATCGACTAGCGGGAGGGGAATCTCCTACGAGCAGTACTTC. This gives the protein CASSPIGTDTSTSGRGISYEQYF.

The chain has TRBV4-3 and TRBJ2-5, with TRBD2 as a possible D gene (5 bases). Trimming stripped 1 base from V and 1 base from J, with 10 bases between. The CDR3 loop spans 15 amino acids. CDR1 and CDR2 from the germline V gene are LGHNA and YSLEER. CDR3 coding DNA: TGCGCCAGCAGCCAAGGTCGCGGACTCCAAGAGACCCAGTACTTC. Residues: CASSQGRGLQETQYF.

This clone was seen a handful of times. The genes are TRBV7-9 and TRBJ2-7; TRBD2 is a possible D gene (5 bases). The V end lost 4 bases, the J end lost 7 bases, and 11 bases lay between the germline ends. The CDR3 length is 12 residues. Per germline, CDR1 SEHNR and CDR2 FQNEAQ (reference sequence). The CDR3: CASSSNRREQYF. The CDR3 DNA follows: TGTGCCAGCAGCTCAAACCGGAGGGAGCAGTACTTC.

The chain links TRBV9 to TRBJ1-3; 7 nucleotides agree with TRBD1. Looked up from germline, CDR1 is SGDLS and CDR2 is YYNGEE. CDR3 size: 18 residues. V lost 4 bases to trimming and J lost 3 bases; unmatched junction nucleotides: 16. CDR3 loop: CASSLLGVGQEIGNTIYF. The DNA for the CDR3 is TGTGCCAGCAGCCTTCTGGGGGTCGGACAGGAGATTGGAAACACCATATATTTT.

The chain joins TRBV7-6 to TRBJ2-7; 13 positions match TRBD2. The J segment lost 3 bases and the V segment lost 6 bases, leaving 2 bases of the junction unmatched. Germline V gene sequence: CDR1 SGHVS, CDR2 FNYEAQ. This CDR3 contains 14 residues. CDR3 protein: CASSGLAGDYEQYF. The CDR3 coding sequence is TGTGCCAGCAGTGGACTAGCGGGGGACTACGAGCAGTACTTC.

This clone is medium-sized by share. V is TRBV5-6 and J is TRBJ2-7; TRBD1 is a possible D gene (5 bases). The CDR3 is 16 amino acids. From germline, CDR1 is SGHDT and CDR2 YYEEEE. Trimming took 4 bases from V and 3 from J, leaving 20 bases between them. In DNA, the CDR3 is TGTGCCAGCAGCCGGACACTGGCCACACTCGGCTACGAGCAGTACTTC. The encoded protein is CASSRTLATLGYEQYF.